This T cell receptor beta chain stems from a study of blood T cell repertoires in COVID-19 (dated by TCRdb to 2018 to 2020). Notes on the research overall: Samples covering the acute and convalescent phases of COVID-19 were provided by collaborators in the United States, Italy and Spain. The prospective study material was composed of cDNA or gDNA derived from T cells, B-cell-depleted T cells, or PBMCs. Deeply sampled blood TCRbeta repertoires from subjects exposed to, actively infected with, or recovered from COVID-19 were included in the dataset. The repertoires were made available in a free public database intended to serve as a resource for research on the immune response to SARS-CoV-2. The samples were drawn from the first 160 participants of the ongoing ImmuneRACE study and from 1,254 subjects provided by 6 global collaborators. Nearly every sample came with metadata listing a de-identified subject ID, COVID-19 status, age in years and sex. HLA class I and class II types, where available, came from metadata supplied by the sample provider rather than from assay-based typing. Points the paper makes about the study in general: How much clinical and demographic metadata was included differed by source and by participant, and the metadata was provided uncurated.

Whole blood was collected in K2EDTA tubes by collaborating institutions according to the institutions' own protocols. For TCRbeta analysis, collaborators shipped samples in one of three forms: frozen whole blood, isolated PBMCs, or DNA extracted from either of those sample types. A word on this clone: The antigen this receptor binds is unknown. Per-base qualities were not stored, and no clone one base away is much larger.

Measured from the cysteine to the phenylalanine, the CDR3 is 15 residues long. Only CDR3 DNA is held: 45 bases, read in frame from base 1. According to the germline V gene (reference sequence), CDR1 reads MNHEY and CDR2 reads SMNVEV. Deletion took 3 bases off V and 4 bases off J, with a span of 13 bases between the germline ends. TCRbeta CDR3 regions were amplified from genomic DNA by means of the immunoSEQ Assay, a bias-controlled multiplex PCR. In the source study's methods: Within the assay, amplification of reference gene primers was used to estimate how many nucleated cells each sample contained. To quantify the absolute abundance of each unique TCRbeta CDR3 rearrangement, sequence reads were collapsed and filtered. For each sample, productive Simpson clonality was calculated as the square root of Simpson's diversity index across productive rearrangements. Here the immuneACCESS table is served through TCRdb, limited to in-frame sequences with V and J called. Missing clones are a known gap in these copies; in checked studies unresolved V genes cover under half, and the rest lacks a known reason. V and J calls and clone size are copied from that table; D and trimming were computed from the DNA. The sample contains approximately 76,000 clones, roughly four fifths of them found a single time. The ten largest clones represent over 5% of the sample.

The TCR originated in a woman aged 60 to 75 with acute or convalescent COVID-19. The chain couples TRBV27 to TRBJ2-1; the best D guess is TRBD2, with 6 bases matching. Sample: peripheral blood. The nucleotides are TGTGCCAGCAGTTTGGTTGCGGGGCGATACAATGAGCAGTTCTTC. This sequence encodes CASSLVAGRYNEQFF.